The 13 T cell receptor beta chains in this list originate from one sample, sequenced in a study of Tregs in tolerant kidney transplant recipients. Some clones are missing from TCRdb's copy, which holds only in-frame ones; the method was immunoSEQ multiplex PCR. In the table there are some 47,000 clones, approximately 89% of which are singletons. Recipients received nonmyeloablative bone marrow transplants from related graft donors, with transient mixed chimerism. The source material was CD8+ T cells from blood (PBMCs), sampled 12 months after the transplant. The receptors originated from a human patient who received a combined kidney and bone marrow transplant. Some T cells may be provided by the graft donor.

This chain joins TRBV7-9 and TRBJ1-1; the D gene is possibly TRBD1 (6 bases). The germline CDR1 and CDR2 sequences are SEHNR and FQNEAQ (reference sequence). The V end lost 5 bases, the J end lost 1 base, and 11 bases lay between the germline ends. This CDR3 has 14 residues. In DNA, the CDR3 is TGTGCCAGCAGCAACAGGGTGAGGAACACTGAAGCTTTCTTT. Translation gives CASSNRVRNTEAFF.

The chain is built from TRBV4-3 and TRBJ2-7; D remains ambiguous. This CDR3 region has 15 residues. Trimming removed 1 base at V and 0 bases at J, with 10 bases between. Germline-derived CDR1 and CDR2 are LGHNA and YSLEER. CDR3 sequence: CASSQVLTVSYEQYF. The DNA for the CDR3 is TGCGCCAGCAGCCAAGTCCTTACAGTCTCCTACGAGCAGTACTTC.

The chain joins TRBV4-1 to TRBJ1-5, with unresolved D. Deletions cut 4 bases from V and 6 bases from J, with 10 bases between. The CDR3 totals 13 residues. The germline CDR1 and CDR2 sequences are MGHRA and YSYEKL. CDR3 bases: TGCGCCAGCAGCCTATGGCCGGGTCAGCCCCAGCATTTT. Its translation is CASSLWPGQPQHF.

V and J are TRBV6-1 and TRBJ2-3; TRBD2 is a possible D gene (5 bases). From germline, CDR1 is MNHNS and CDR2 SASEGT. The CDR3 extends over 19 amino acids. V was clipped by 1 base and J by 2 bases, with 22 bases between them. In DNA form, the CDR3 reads TGTGCCAGCAGTGAAGGGCGGGTGGTAGAGGTCCCGTTCACAGATACGCAGTATTTT. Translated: CASSEGRVVEVPFTDTQYF.

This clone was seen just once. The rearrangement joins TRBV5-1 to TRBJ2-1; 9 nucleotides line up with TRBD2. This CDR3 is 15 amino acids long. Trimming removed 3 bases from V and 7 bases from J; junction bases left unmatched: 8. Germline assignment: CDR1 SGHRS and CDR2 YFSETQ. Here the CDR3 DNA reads TGCGCCAGCAGCTCCCCCGGGACTAGCAGGAATGAGCAGTTCTTC. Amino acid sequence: CASSSPGTSRNEQFF.

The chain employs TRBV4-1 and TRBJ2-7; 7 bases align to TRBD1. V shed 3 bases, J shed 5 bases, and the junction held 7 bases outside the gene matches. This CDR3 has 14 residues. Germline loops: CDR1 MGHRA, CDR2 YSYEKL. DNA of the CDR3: TGCGCCAGCAGCCACCGGACAGGCCCCCACGAGCAGTACTTC. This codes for CASSHRTGPHEQYF.

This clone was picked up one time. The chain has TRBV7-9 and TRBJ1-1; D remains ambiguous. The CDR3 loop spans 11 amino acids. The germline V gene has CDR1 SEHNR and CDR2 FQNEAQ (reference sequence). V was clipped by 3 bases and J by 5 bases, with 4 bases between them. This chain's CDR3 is CASSFGTEAFF. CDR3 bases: TGTGCCAGCAGCTTCGGTACTGAAGCTTTCTTT.

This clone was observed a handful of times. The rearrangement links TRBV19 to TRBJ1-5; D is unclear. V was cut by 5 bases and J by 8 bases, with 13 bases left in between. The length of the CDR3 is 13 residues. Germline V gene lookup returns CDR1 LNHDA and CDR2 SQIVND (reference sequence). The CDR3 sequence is CASSGGIVEPQHF. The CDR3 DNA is TGTGCCAGTAGTGGAGGGATTGTTGAGCCCCAGCATTTT.

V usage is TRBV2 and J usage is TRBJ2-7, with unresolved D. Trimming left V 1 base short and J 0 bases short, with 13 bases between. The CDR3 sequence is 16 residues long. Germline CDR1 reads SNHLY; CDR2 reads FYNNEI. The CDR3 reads CASSEGPPVYSYEQYF. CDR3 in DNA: TGTGCCAGCAGTGAAGGCCCGCCAGTTTACTCCTACGAGCAGTACTTC.

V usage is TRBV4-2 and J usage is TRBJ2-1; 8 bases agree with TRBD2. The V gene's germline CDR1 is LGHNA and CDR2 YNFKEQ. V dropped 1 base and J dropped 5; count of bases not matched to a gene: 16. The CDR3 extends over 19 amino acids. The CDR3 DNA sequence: TGTGCCAGCAGCCAAGGGTTGTTGCGGGGGGCCCCCCTGGACAATGAGCAGTTCTTC. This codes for CASSQGLLRGAPLDNEQFF.

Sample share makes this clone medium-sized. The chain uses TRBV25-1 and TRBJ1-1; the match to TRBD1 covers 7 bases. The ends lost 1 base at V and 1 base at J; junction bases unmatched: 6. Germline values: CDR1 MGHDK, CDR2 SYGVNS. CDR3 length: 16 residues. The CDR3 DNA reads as TGTGCCAGCAGTGAATCCCTCCACAGGGGGAACACTGAAGCTTTCTTT. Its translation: CASSESLHRGNTEAFF. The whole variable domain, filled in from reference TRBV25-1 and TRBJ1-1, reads EADIYQTPRYLVIGTGKKITLECSQTMGHDKMYWYQQDPGMELHLIHYSYGVNSTEKGDLSSESTVSRIRTEHFPLTLESARPSHTSQYLCASSESLHRGNTEAFFGQGTRLTVV.

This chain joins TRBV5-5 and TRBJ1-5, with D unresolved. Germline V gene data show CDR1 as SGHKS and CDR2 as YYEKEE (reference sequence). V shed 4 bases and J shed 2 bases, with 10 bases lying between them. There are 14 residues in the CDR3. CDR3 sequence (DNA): TGTGCCAGCAGCCCACTGGTTGGCAATCAGCCCCAGCATTTT. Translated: CASSPLVGNQPQHF.

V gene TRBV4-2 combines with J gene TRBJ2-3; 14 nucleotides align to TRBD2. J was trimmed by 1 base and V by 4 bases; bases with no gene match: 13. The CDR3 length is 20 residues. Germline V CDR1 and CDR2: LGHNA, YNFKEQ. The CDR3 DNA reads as TGTGCCAGCAGCCCACCCCTTCCGACTAGCGGGGGGGCTGGCACAGATACGCAGTATTTT. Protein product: CASSPPLPTSGGAGTDTQYF.